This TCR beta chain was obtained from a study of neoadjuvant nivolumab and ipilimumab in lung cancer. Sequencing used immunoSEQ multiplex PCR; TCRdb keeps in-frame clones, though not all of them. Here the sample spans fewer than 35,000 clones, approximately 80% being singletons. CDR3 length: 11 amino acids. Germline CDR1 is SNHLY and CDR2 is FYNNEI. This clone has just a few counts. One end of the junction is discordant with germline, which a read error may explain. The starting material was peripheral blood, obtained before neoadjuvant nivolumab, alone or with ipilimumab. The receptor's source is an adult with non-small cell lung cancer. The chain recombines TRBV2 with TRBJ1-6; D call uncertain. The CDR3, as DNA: TGTGCCAGCAGTGAATTGGCAGGCCCCCGCTTT. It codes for CASSELAGPRF. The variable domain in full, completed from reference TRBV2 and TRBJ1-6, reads EPEVTQTPSHQVTQMGQEVILRCVPISNHLYFYWYRQILGQKVEFLVSFYNNEISEKSEIFDDQFSVERPDGSNFTLKIRSTKLEDSAMYFCASSELAGPRFGNGTRLTVT.